This TCR beta chain was retrieved from a study of OX40 agonist ivuxolimab in advanced cancers. Exclusion applied to patients with autoimmune disease history or systemic immunosuppression. The CDR3 is 14 residues long. Per germline, CDR1 SGHAT and CDR2 FQDESV (reference sequence). V lost 1 base, J lost 2 bases, and 9 bases lay in between. Method: immunoSEQ multiplex PCR; TCRdb's copy keeps in-frame clones and lacks some. The sample includes tens of thousands of clones, 85% of them seen just once. The chain has TRBV11-1 and TRBJ2-7, with TRBD1 as a possible D gene (5 bases). Sequencing used CD4+ or CD8+ T cells sorted from blood, obtained in a trial of the OX40 agonist ivuxolimab. The receptor was isolated from an adult with an advanced solid tumor such as melanoma, head and neck, liver or kidney cancer. The CDR3 DNA reads as TGTGCCAGCAGCTTAGGGGGCACCCCCTACGAGCAGTACTTC. Translated: CASSLGGTPYEQYF.